Many counts were recorded for the clone carrying this TCR beta chain. Its cognate antigen is unknown. MiXCR, run by TCRdb on the RACE reads, gives a single entry per CDR3 protein. The table lists 370,000 or so distinct CDR3 sequences, about 4.8% of them singletons, with approximately 2.3% in the top ten. The sample belongs to a study of human T cells and chemical hapten exposure. CDR3 length: 16 amino acids. V gave up 3 bases and J gave up 0 bases; unmatched junction bases: 6. Germline V gene data show CDR1 as SGHRS and CDR2 as YFSETQ. Time point here: patch test 1, 2 weeks after DPC sensitization. Treatment reported: therapeutic diphenylcyclopropenone sensitization with weekly scalp DPC. General observations from the study: As patch test score rose, PT1 expanded TCR counts tended to rise as well.

The genes are TRBV5-1 and TRBJ2-1; 7 bases match TRBD2. Sample: whole blood, taken in connection with sensitization to the hapten diphenylcyclopropenone (DPC). This clonotype was sampled from a woman aged 50 to 60 with alopecia areata. Some clones in this sample may be carry-over from other donors' samples. The CDR3 sequence: CASSYGDYNSYNEQFF. The CDR3 DNA sequence: TGCGCCAGCAGCTACGGGGACTATAACTCCTACAATGAGCAGTTCTTC. Full variable domain (remainder filled in from reference TRBV5-1 and TRBJ2-1): KAGVTQTPRYLIKTRGQQVTLSCSPISGHRSVSWYQQTPGQGLQFLFEYFSETQRNKGNFPGRFSGRQFSNSRSEMNVSTLELGDSALYLCASSYGDYNSYNEQFFGPGTRLTVL.